In this sample, the clone carrying this T cell receptor (beta chain) turned up many times. The antigen remains unidentified. The data stem from a study of response to subunit inactivated influenza vaccine. TCRdb reanalysed the RT-PCR reads using MiXCR and keeps one entry per CDR3 protein. Of about 570,000 distinct CDR3 sequences in the sample, approximately 10% are singletons; the top ten hold about 9.4%. Study results and limitations: There was a suggestion from the authors that each seasonal influenza vaccination recruits few new T cells.

CDR3 length equals 14 residues. Trimming removed 0 bases from V and 2 bases from J, with 8 bases in between. Germline CDR1 reads SGHRS; CDR2 reads YFSETQ. The chain joins TRBV5-1 to TRBJ2-5; D not resolved. This specimen consisted of PBMCs from blood, obtained on the day of vaccination. The TCR sequence derives from a man aged 45-60 years who received an inactivated influenza vaccine. The CDR3 DNA follows: TGCGCCAGCAGCTTGGAGGCAGGACAAGAGACCCAGTACTTC. Translation gives CASSLEAGQETQYF.